The sequence of this T cell receptor beta chain was determined in a study of beta chain features in type 1 diabetes. CDR1 and CDR2 (germline): DFQATT, SNEGSKA (reference sequence). V lost 3 bases to trimming and J lost 9 bases, with 12 bases between them. This CDR3 is 11 amino acids long. Every bit of the isolated RNA underwent reverse transcription, so sequencing read expressed TCRB transcripts. The protocol was immunoSEQ multiplex PCR, while the TCRdb copy is restricted to in-frame clones and leaves out a portion. The top ten hold around 0.02% of the sample, which has some 900,000 clones, about a sixth seen once.

The receptor's source is a woman aged 18-30 years in good health. This sequence joins TRBV20-1 and TRBJ2-7; D gene uncertain. Sequences were obtained from naive CD4+ T cells from blood. The CDR3 is CSASDGEGQYF. The CDR3 DNA is TGCAGTGCTAGCGACGGAGAAGGGCAGTACTTC.